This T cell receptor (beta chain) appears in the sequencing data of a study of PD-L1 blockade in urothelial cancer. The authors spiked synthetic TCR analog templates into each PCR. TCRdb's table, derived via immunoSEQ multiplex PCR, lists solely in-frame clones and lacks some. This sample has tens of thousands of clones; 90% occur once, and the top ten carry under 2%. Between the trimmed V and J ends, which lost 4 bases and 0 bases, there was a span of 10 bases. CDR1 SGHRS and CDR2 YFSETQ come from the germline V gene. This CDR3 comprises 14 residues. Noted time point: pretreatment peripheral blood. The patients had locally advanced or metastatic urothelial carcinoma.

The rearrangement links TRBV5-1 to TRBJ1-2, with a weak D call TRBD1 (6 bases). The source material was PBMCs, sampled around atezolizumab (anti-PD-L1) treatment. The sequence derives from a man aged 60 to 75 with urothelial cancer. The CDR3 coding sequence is TGCGCCAGCAGCGAGGGACACTCTAACTATGGCTACACCTTC. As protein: CASSEGHSNYGYTF.